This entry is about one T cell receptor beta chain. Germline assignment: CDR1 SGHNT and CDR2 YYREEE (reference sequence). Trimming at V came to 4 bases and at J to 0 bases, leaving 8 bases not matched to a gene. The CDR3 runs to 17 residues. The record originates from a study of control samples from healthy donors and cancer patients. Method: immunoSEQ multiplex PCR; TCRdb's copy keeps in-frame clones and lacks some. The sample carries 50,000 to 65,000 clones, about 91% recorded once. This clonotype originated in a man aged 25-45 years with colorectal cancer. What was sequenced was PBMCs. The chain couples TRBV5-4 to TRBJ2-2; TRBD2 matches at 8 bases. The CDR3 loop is CASSLGGSGANTGELFF. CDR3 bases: TGTGCCAGCAGCCTGGGTGGTAGCGGGGCGAACACCGGGGAGCTGTTTTTT.